This T cell receptor (beta chain) was observed in a study of PD-1 blockade in classical Hodgkin lymphoma. Each of the patients experienced relapse following autologous stem cell transplantation, and their brentuximab vedotin exposure differed. The CDR3 is 14 residues long. Repertoires were generated with immunoSEQ multiplex PCR, while TCRdb's copy carries only in-frame clones and drops some. The sample lists around 43,000 clones; more than 70% were seen once. Study-level findings and limits: Relapsed/refractory patients reportedly had the lowest baseline TCR diversity, below newly diagnosed patients, who were below healthy donors.

A remark on this clone: Its antigen is unknown.

The clonotype comes from a human donor with classical Hodgkin lymphoma. The sample in question was peripheral blood mononuclear cells (PBMCs), obtained at baseline. The chain combines TRBV21-1 with TRBJ2-7; the table's D call of TRBD2 was not tested on the DNA. TRBV21-1 has pseudogene status. The CDR3 reads CASSPGLAAYEQYF. The CDR3 DNA is TGTGCCAGCAGCCCTGGACTAGCGGCCTACGAGCAGTACTTC.